Below are 8 T cell receptor beta chains sequenced from a single sample in a study of brain T cells in children with intractable seizures. Produced via immunoSEQ multiplex PCR; TCRdb's table is partial and in-frame only. In the table there are over 95,000 clones, 90% to 95% of which are singletons. The source was peripheral blood, collected at surgery. These receptors came from a boy under two years old with hemimegalencephaly and intractable seizures.

The rearrangement links TRBV11-2 to TRBJ2-1, with TRBD2 as a possible D gene (7 bases). Germline CDR1 SGHAT, CDR2 FQNNGV. The CDR3 has 15 residues. The V end lost 3 bases, the J end lost 2 bases, and 11 bases lay between the germline ends. In DNA, the CDR3 is TGTGCCAGCAGCTTTAGGGGGGGGGCCTACAATGAGCAGTTCTTC. This translates into CASSFRGGAYNEQFF.

The chain combines TRBV6-5 with TRBJ2-5; 10 nucleotides align to TRBD1. CDR3 size: 15 residues. The V segment lost 7 bases and the J segment 4 bases; nucleotides outside the gene matches: 9. Germline values: CDR1 MNHEY, CDR2 SVGAGI. The CDR3 coding sequence is TGTGCCAGCAATCAAGACAGGGGGCTAGGAGAGACCCAGTACTTC. It codes for CASNQDRGLGETQYF.

The rearrangement links TRBV11-2 to TRBJ2-3; no reliable D call. The germline gives CDR1 SGHAT, CDR2 FQNNGV. CDR3 length: 17 amino acids. V dropped 7 bases and J dropped 1 base, with 21 bases sitting between them. CDR3 in DNA: TGTGCCAGCACCTACCTCCGGAGATTAGGTGGCACAGATACGCAGTATTTT. Its translation is CASTYLRRLGGTDTQYF.

The rearrangement links TRBV28 to TRBJ2-7, with D perhaps assigned TRBD1 or TRBD2 (7 bases each). The CDR3 loop spans 16 amino acids. CDR1 is MDHEN, CDR2 SYDVKM, per germline. V was trimmed by 6 bases and J by 6 bases, leaving 24 bases between them. CDR3 sequence reads: CASSQGGWAGEGEQYF. CDR3 coding DNA: TGTGCCAGCAGCCAAGGGGGCTGGGCGGGAGAGGGCGAGCAGTACTTC.

V gene TRBV7-2 combines with J gene TRBJ2-1; tentatively, D is TRBD2 (6 bases). Germline V gives CDR1 SGHTA, CDR2 FQGNSA. This CDR3 has 13 residues. V gave up 3 bases and J gave up 5 bases, with 8 bases separating them. The CDR3 bases are TGTGCCAGCAGCTTTCGCGGGAACAATGAGCAGTTCTTC. Protein product: CASSFRGNNEQFF. Supplemented by reference TRBV7-2 and TRBJ2-1, the full variable domain reads GAGVSQSPSNKVTEKGKDVELRCDPISGHTALYWYRQSLGQGLEFLIYFQGNSAPDKSGLPSDRFSAERTGGSVSTLTIQRTQQEDSAVYLCASSFRGNNEQFFGPGTRLTVL.

The genes are TRBV3-1 (or the pseudogene TRBV3-2) and TRBJ2-5; a weak D match, TRBD2 (5 bases). V gave up 4 bases and J gave up 7 bases, with 19 bases separating them. Germline loops: CDR1 LGHDT, CDR2 YNNKEL (reference sequence). There are 15 residues in the CDR3. The CDR3 protein is CASSPITVGKGTQYF. In nucleotides, the CDR3 is TGTGCCAGCAGCCCCATAACGGTCGGGAAGGGGACCCAGTACTTC.

The rearrangement joins TRBV27 to TRBJ1-1; D unclear. The CDR3 has 15 residues. V was trimmed by 5 bases and J by 0 bases, leaving 13 bases between them. The V gene's germline CDR1 is MNHEY and CDR2 SMNVEV (reference sequence). Written as DNA, the CDR3 is TGTGCCAGCAGTAGCGGACGGGCCATGAACACTGAAGCTTTCTTT. This encodes CASSSGRAMNTEAFF.

The chain is built from TRBV9 and TRBJ2-7; 7 nucleotides line up with TRBD2. Germline assignment: CDR1 SGDLS and CDR2 YYNGEE. V dropped 4 bases and J dropped 3; count of bases not matched to a gene: 10. The CDR3 consists of 15 residues. The CDR3: CASSSTGTTYYEQYF. CDR3 nucleotide sequence: TGTGCCAGCAGCTCCACCGGGACTACGTACTACGAGCAGTACTTC.